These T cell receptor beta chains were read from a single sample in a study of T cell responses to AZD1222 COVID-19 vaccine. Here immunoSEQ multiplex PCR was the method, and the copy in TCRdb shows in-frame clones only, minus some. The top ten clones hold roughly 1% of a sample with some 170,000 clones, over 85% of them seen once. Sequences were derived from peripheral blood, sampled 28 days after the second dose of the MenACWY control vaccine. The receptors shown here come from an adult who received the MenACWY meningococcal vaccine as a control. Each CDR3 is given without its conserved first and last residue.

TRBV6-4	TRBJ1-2	ASSGTTGVGGYT
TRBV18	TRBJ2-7	ASSPPSGVTYEQY
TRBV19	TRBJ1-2	ASSIADNYGYT
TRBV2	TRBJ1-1	AGNRGLNTEAF
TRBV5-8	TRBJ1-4	ASSLAGSGRHEKLF
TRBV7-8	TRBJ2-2	ASRFRFRGNTGELF
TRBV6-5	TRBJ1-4	ASRPGGGEKLF
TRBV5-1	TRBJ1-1	ASSFGRARSGTEAF
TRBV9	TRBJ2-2	ASSLREGLTGELF
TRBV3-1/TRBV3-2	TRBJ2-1	ASSHPLLAGARQEQF
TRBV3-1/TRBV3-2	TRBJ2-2	ASSQGASTGELF
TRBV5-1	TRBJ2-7	ASSPAGLYEQY
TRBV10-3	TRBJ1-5	AISESTESRNQPQH
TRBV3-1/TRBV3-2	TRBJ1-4	ASRTYYGATNEKLF
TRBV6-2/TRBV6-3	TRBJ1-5	ASTPGGAGNQPQH
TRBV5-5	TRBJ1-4	ASSLSPQPDEKLF
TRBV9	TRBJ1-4	ASSVALNEKLF
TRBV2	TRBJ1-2	ATKNGGLDYGYT
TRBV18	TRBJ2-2	ASSLSNAGELF
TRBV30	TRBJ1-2	AWAQQLAYGYT
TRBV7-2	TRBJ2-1	ASRPRLAGRYEQF
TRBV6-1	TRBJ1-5	ASSERRDLYSNQPQH
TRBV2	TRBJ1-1	ASRPQGFEAF
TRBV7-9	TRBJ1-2	ASSLARQGAGYT
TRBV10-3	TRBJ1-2	AISSSAGRYT
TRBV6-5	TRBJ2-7	ASSLSDSSYEQY
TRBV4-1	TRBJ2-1	ASSHLVGGTEQF
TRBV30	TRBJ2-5	AWETGSETQY
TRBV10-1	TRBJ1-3	ASSSRAPSGNTIY